Below are 10 T cell receptor beta chains sequenced from a single sample in a study of identical twins. In TCRdb, the 5' RACE reads were re-called with MiXCR into one record per CDR3 protein. Of about 190,000 distinct CDR3 sequences listed, approximately 15% were seen once; the top ten hold 40%. The data also belong to a second study, concerning T cells expressing NK-cell markers.

The specimen sequenced was CD8+ T cells sorted from blood. These TCRs come from a woman aged 18-30 years in good health.

The rearrangement links TRBV4-1 to TRBJ2-2, with a weak D call TRBD2 (5 bases). The CDR3 consists of 14 residues. CDR1 is MGHRA, CDR2 YSYEKL, per germline. The ends were cut back, 0 bases at V and 4 bases at J, with 6 bases in the middle. In DNA form, the CDR3 reads TGCGCCAGCAGCCAAGATGGGAGCACCGGGGAGCTGTTTTTT. Protein sequence: CASSQDGSTGELFF.

The chain joins TRBV6-6 to TRBJ2-7; D gene ambiguous. V gave up 6 bases and J gave up 13 bases, with 19 bases separating them. The CDR3 consists of 12 residues. CDR1 MNHNY and CDR2 SVGAGI come from the germline V gene (reference sequence). CDR3 loop: CASSPDLRGRYF. The CDR3 bases are TGTGCCAGCAGCCCAGACTTACGCGGCCGTTACTTC.

This clonotype showed up just a few times. This chain joins TRBV7-2 and TRBJ2-3; the D gene is possibly TRBD2 (5 bases). Between the trimmed V and J ends, which lost 4 bases and 0 bases, there was a span of 14 bases. Germline V gene lookup returns CDR1 SGHTA and CDR2 FQGNSA. This CDR3 has 16 amino acids. The chain's CDR3 is CASSSHRRSSTDTQYF. The CDR3 region has the DNA TGTGCCAGCAGCTCCCACCGGAGGTCTAGCACAGATACGCAGTATTTT.

This clonotype appeared a few times. The chain uses TRBV20-1 and TRBJ2-1, with 7 bases identical to TRBD2. The germline V gene encodes CDR1 DFQATT and CDR2 SNEGSKA (reference sequence). The ends lost 5 bases at V and 0 bases at J; junction bases unmatched: 7. The CDR3 totals 15 residues. The CDR3, as DNA: TGCAGTGCTCATACTAGCGCGCACTCCTACAATGAGCAGTTCTTC. Translation: CSAHTSAHSYNEQFF.

In its sample, this clonotype was seen many times. The V gene is TRBV25-1, the J gene TRBJ2-1, with D unresolved. V dropped 2 bases and J dropped 4 bases, with 3 bases sitting between them. Looked up from germline, CDR1 is MGHDK and CDR2 is SYGVNS. There are 12 residues in the CDR3. This CDR3 reads CASSENYNEQFF. For the CDR3, the DNA is TGTGCCAGCAGTGAAAATTACAATGAGCAGTTCTTC.

The J gene is TRBJ2-7, the V gene TRBV7-2, with TRBD1 as a possible D gene (6 bases). Germline V lookup: CDR1 SGHTA, CDR2 FQGNSA. There are 14 residues in the CDR3. V shed 4 bases and J shed 7 bases, with 17 bases lying between them. The CDR3 DNA reads TGTGCCAGCAGCTACCTAGGGGACACCGAGGAGCAGTACTTC. This sequence encodes CASSYLGDTEEQYF.

The chain has TRBV7-9 and TRBJ2-1; possibly TRBD1 for D (5 bases). The CDR3 is 15 amino acids. Trimming stripped 5 bases from V and 7 bases from J, with 18 bases between. Germline V lookup: CDR1 SEHNR, CDR2 FQNEAQ (reference sequence). The CDR3 nucleotides are TGTGCCAGCAGCCATGGGGCTAGTTATCCGAATGAGCAGTTCTTC. Protein: CASSHGASYPNEQFF.

This sequence joins TRBV7-2 and TRBJ1-5; 10 bases agree with TRBD1. This CDR3 comprises 15 residues. Unmatched junction bases numbered 4, after V lost 3 bases and J lost 5 bases. Germline values: CDR1 SGHTA, CDR2 FQGNSA. CDR3 DNA: TGTGCCAGCAGCTTCTCCGGGACAGGGGATCAGCCCCAGCATTTT. Its protein product is CASSFSGTGDQPQHF.

The DNA of the CDR3 is TGTGCCAGCAGTGGTCGGGGGGGCCAGGGAGATACGCAGTATTTT. Its translation is CASSGRGGQGDTQYF. The chain employs TRBV9 and TRBJ2-3; 8 bases agree with TRBD2. J was trimmed by 5 bases and V by 5 bases; bases with no gene match: 10. The CDR3 loop spans 15 amino acids. In germline, CDR1 is SGDLS, CDR2 YYNGEE.

The chain links TRBV7-8 to TRBJ1-2; D uncertain. The CDR3 extends over 12 amino acids. Germline V gives CDR1 SGHVS, CDR2 FQNEAQ. V was clipped by 5 bases and J by 7 bases, with 11 bases between them. CDR3 coding DNA: TGTGCCAGCAGCCAAGATGTGGCTGGCTACACCTTC. Encoded protein: CASSQDVAGYTF.